Here is one T cell receptor (beta chain) with its context. The read ends 3 residues before the CDR3 terminus; that terminus is restored from the germline J gene. The data were produced by immunoSEQ multiplex PCR, yet TCRdb's version contains in-frame clones alone and is incomplete. The sample data list about 21,000 clones. This specimen comes from a study of T cells in women clearing cervical HPV infection. V gave up 4 bases and J gave up 1 base; unmatched junction bases: 3. The CDR3 totals 15 residues. The germline V gene encodes CDR1 SNHLY and CDR2 FYNNEI. Sequenced input: blood buffy coat. The chain links TRBV2 to TRBJ1-5, with 8 bases lining up with TRBD1. The source of this sequence is a woman between 18 and 75 years old with a cervical HPV16 infection that either progressed to CIN3+ or cleared (not recorded which). CDR3 DNA (partial): TGTGCCAGCAGTGGGGGGACAGGAAGCAATCAGCCC. The encoded protein is CASSGGTGSNQP. The complete CDR3 sequence is CASSGGTGSNQPQHF.